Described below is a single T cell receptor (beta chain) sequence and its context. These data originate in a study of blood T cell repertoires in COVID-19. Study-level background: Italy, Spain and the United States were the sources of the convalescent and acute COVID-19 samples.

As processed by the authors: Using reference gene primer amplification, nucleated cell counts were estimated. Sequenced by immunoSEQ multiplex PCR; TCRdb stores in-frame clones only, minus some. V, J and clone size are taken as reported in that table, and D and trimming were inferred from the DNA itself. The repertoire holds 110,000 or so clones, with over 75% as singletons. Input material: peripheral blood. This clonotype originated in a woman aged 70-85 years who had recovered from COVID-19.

The DNA of the CDR3 is TGCGCCAGCAGCCAGTGGCAGGGTAACGCTGAAGCTTTCTTT. As protein: CASSQWQGNAEAFF. The chain couples TRBV4-3 to TRBJ1-1, with D perhaps matching TRBD1 (5 bases). The germline V gene encodes CDR1 LGHNA and CDR2 YSLEER. V was trimmed by 3 bases and J by 6 bases, leaving 14 bases between them. The CDR3 covers 14 residues.